The 18 T cell receptor beta chains below all came from one sample that was sequenced in a study of T cells in Graves' hyperthyroidism and ophthalmopathy. TCR beta CDR3 region amplification was performed from RNA transcripts. HTBI primers drove first-round RT-PCR of the TCR CDR3. MiXCR, run by TCRdb on the multiplex PCR reads, gives a single entry per CDR3 protein. This sample has 250,000 to 400,000 distinct CDR3 sequences, with roughly 13% found just once. What was sequenced was blood. The receptors here all came from a woman aged 40 to 49 with Graves' ophthalmopathy.

Ten or more counts support this clonotype. This sequence joins TRBV7-2 and TRBJ2-1; D remains ambiguous. The length of the CDR3 is 15 residues. Germline assignment: CDR1 SGHTA and CDR2 FQGNSA. V was shortened by 4 bases and J by 7 bases, with 17 bases between the two germline ends. For the CDR3, the DNA is TGTGCCAGCAGCTATTTTCGGGCGCGTACAAATGAGCAGTTCTTC. This gives the protein CASSYFRARTNEQFF.

The chain combines TRBV6-2 or TRBV6-3 with TRBJ1-1; maybe TRBD1 (5 bases). There are 15 residues in the CDR3. CDR1 and CDR2 from the germline V gene are MNHEY and SVGEGT. V was pared by 7 bases and J by 5 bases, with 20 bases between. The CDR3 sequence: CASNPPGARRTEAFF. Written as DNA, the CDR3 is TGTGCCAGCAACCCACCCGGGGCGAGAAGGACTGAAGCTTTCTTT.

The chain carries TRBV6-1 and TRBJ2-1; 13 bases fit TRBD2. V was pared by 6 bases and J by 3 bases, with 5 bases of the junction left unmatched. The germline gives CDR1 MNHNS, CDR2 SASEGT. CDR3 length equals 16 residues. CDR3 sequence (DNA): TGTGCCAGCAGCCCGGGACTAGCGGGGTTCTACAATGAGCAGTTCTTC. Its translation: CASSPGLAGFYNEQFF.

This clonotype has at least ten counts. The genes are TRBV6-1 and TRBJ2-2, with 9 bases matching TRBD2. This CDR3 comprises 15 residues. Germline CDR1 is MNHNS and CDR2 is SASEGT. V was clipped by 6 bases and J by 2 bases; unmatched bases: 4. DNA of the CDR3: TGTGCCAGCAGAACAGCGGGGGGTAACACCGGGGAGCTGTTTTTT. This gives the protein CASRTAGGNTGELFF.

This clonotype has a count of ten or more. The chain employs TRBV29-1 and TRBJ2-1, with D possibly TRBD1 on 5 matching bases. There are 16 residues in the CDR3. Trimming shortened V by 1 base and J by 6 bases, and 19 bases separated the two germline ends. Per germline, CDR1 SQVTM and CDR2 ANQGSEA. CDR3 nucleotides: TGCAGCGTTGAAGGTGTAAAGGTGGCAGGGATCAATGAGCAGTTCTTC. This gives the protein CSVEGVKVAGINEQFF.

This chain connects TRBV12-5 to TRBJ1-5; 9 nucleotides line up with TRBD1. The CDR3 extends over 19 amino acids. The ends lost 9 bases at V and 5 bases at J; junction bases unmatched: 23. The germline V gene has CDR1 LGHNT and CDR2 FRNRAP. The CDR3 reads CASKTAPQSTGGYDQPQHF. CDR3 sequence (DNA): TGTGCTAGCAAGACCGCTCCCCAGTCGACAGGGGGATATGATCAGCCCCAGCATTTT. Looking up the rest from reference TRBV12-5 and TRBJ1-5 gives the full variable domain: DARVTQTPRHKVTEMGQEVTMRCQPILGHNTVFWYRQTMMQGLELLAYFRNRAPLDDSGMPKDRFSAEMPDATLATLKIQPSEPRDSAVYFCASKTAPQSTGGYDQPQHFGDGTRLSIL.

This clonotype was recorded many times. The V gene is TRBV27, the J gene TRBJ2-1, with TRBD2 matching over 7 bases. The CDR3 has 14 residues. Trimming at V came to 3 bases and at J to 4 bases, leaving 3 bases not matched to a gene. Germline CDR1 reads MNHEY; CDR2 reads SMNVEV (reference sequence). Here the CDR3 reads CASSFRGGYNEQFF. As DNA, the CDR3 is TGTGCCAGCAGTTTTCGGGGAGGGTACAATGAGCAGTTCTTC.

The CDR3 region has the DNA TGCAGCGTTGGCGGCGGACACAATCAGCCCCAGCATTTT. This encodes CSVGGGHNQPQHF. The V call is TRBV29-1, the J call TRBJ1-5; D might be TRBD1 (5 bases). Germline values: CDR1 SQVTM, CDR2 ANQGSEA. There are 13 residues in the CDR3. V lost 4 bases and J lost 3, with 10 bases in between.

This chain uses TRBV11-2 with TRBJ2-7; D ambiguous. The CDR3 runs 13 residues. Deletions cut 8 bases from V and 9 bases from J, with 20 bases between. Germline V gene data show CDR1 as SGHAT and CDR2 as FQNNGV. This chain's CDR3 is CASGPRSYGRQYF. In DNA, the CDR3 is TGTGCCAGCGGTCCTAGGAGTTACGGGCGGCAGTACTTC.

This clonotype showed up many times. The gene calls are TRBV27 and TRBJ1-2, with D possibly TRBD1 on 6 matching bases. Germline CDR1 reads MNHEY; CDR2 reads SMNVEV (reference sequence). CDR3 length: 13 amino acids. The V end was cut by 5 bases, the J end by 4 bases, with 11 bases between. The CDR3 DNA follows: TGTGCCAGCAGTGTACAGGGAGGCTATGGCTACACCTTC. This translates into CASSVQGGYGYTF.

With regard to this clonotype: This sequence may be a read error, since a much larger clone differs from it by one base. The V gene is TRBV30, the J gene TRBJ2-1; no clear D. Trimming removed 0 bases from V and 10 bases from J, with 10 bases in between. This CDR3 region has 12 residues. Germline assignment: CDR1 GTSNPN and CDR2 SVGIG (reference sequence). Here the CDR3 DNA reads TGTGCCTGGAGTGTGGAGAGGTCCGAGCAGTTCTTC. Amino acids: CAWSVERSEQFF. The entire variable domain, with the rest obtained from reference TRBV30 and TRBJ2-1, is as follows: SQTIHQWPATLVQPVGSPLSLECTVEGTSNPNLYWYRQAAGRGLQLLFYSVGIGQISSEVPQNLSASRPQDRQFILSSKKLLLSDSGFYLCAWSVERSEQFFGPGTRLTVL.

This clonotype was seen at least ten times. This chain connects TRBV28 to TRBJ2-1, with D hard to call. Germline CDR1 reads MDHEN; CDR2 reads SYDVKM. V was shortened by 6 bases and J by 5 bases, with 8 bases between the two germline ends. The CDR3 has 12 residues. CDR3 nucleotide sequence: TGTGCCAGCAGCCGGCCCCACAATGAGCAGTTCTTC. Translating it yields CASSRPHNEQFF.

The rearrangement links TRBV4-1 to TRBJ1-2, with 9 bases fitting TRBD1. V was clipped by 1 base and J by 2 bases; unmatched bases: 5. Germline CDR1 reads MGHRA; CDR2 reads YSYEKL. The CDR3 sequence is 16 residues long. The CDR3 DNA is TGCGCCAGCAGCCAAGCCGGGACAGGGCGGAACTATGGCTACACCTTC. Translation: CASSQAGTGRNYGYTF.

This clonotype was seen many times. The chain joins TRBV7-9 to TRBJ2-2; perhaps TRBD2 as D (6 bases). Germline V gene sequence: CDR1 SEHNR, CDR2 FQNEAQ (reference sequence). Trimming removed 5 bases at V and 5 bases at J, with 15 bases between. The CDR3 extends over 15 amino acids. CDR3 coding DNA: TGTGCCAGCAGCCGGCGAAAGGAGGGTACCGGGGAGCTGTTTTTT. Protein product: CASSRRKEGTGELFF. The full variable domain, in which reference TRBV7-9 and TRBJ2-2 provide the parts outside the CDR3, is DTGVSQNPRHKITKRGQNVTFRCDPISEHNRLYWYRQTLGQGPEFLTYFQNEAQLEKSRLLSDRFSAERPKGSFSTLEIQRTEQGDSAMYLCASSRRKEGTGELFFGEGSRLTVL.

The V and J genes are TRBV14 and TRBJ2-3, with D possibly being TRBD1 (6 bases). The CDR3 length is 15 residues. CDR1 and CDR2 (germline): SGHDN, FVKESK. V was cut by 3 bases and J by 1 base, with 11 bases left in between. This CDR3 is CASSQVGAGTDTQYF. In DNA, the CDR3 is TGTGCCAGCAGCCAGGTGGGGGCGGGCACAGATACGCAGTATTTT.

This clonotype came up many times. The chain links TRBV20-1 to TRBJ2-1, with no clear D. Trimming left V 6 bases short and J 1 base short, with 13 bases between. CDR3 length equals 14 residues. Germline V gene data show CDR1 as DFQATT and CDR2 as SNEGSKA (reference sequence). The CDR3 here is CSALRAASYNEQFF. CDR3 DNA: TGCAGTGCCCTCAGAGCTGCGTCCTACAATGAGCAGTTCTTC.

This clonotype was recorded many times. The chain links TRBV5-5 to TRBJ2-1, with D possibly TRBD1 on 6 matching bases. Germline CDR1 is SGHKS and CDR2 is YYEKEE (reference sequence). CDR3 length equals 15 residues. Trimming cost V 4 bases and J 2 bases, with 13 bases left between them. CDR3 DNA: TGTGCCAGCAGCCAGGTCCCAGGGGCCTACAATGAGCAGTTCTTC. Translating it yields CASSQVPGAYNEQFF.

This clonotype was seen at least ten times. V gene TRBV6-2 or TRBV6-3 combines with J gene TRBJ2-4, with D maybe TRBD2 (5 bases). V was clipped by 1 base and J by 6 bases, with 10 bases between them. This CDR3 has 14 residues. Germline loops: CDR1 MNHEY, CDR2 SVGEGT. The CDR3 nucleotides read TGTGCCAGCAGTTACTTCGCCCGGGGAAACATTCAGTACTTC. Its protein is CASSYFARGNIQYF.